The next 14 T cell receptor beta chains were all read from a single sample in a study of cytomegalovirus exposure and HLA in healthy donors. With 60 Vbeta and 13 Jbeta primers, the PCR was carried out. The data were produced by immunoSEQ multiplex PCR, yet TCRdb's version contains in-frame clones alone and is incomplete. The table has approximately 190,000 clones, around 85% seen once; the top ten hold 6.3%. Sequencing input: PBMCs. These receptor sequences come from a man in his forties in good health and CMV-seropositive.

This chain connects TRBV30 to TRBJ1-4, with TRBD1 matching 8 bases. The germline V gene encodes CDR1 GTSNPN and CDR2 SVGIG (reference sequence). The J segment lost 7 bases and the V segment lost 1 base, leaving 8 bases of the junction unmatched. The CDR3 totals 15 residues. CDR3 residues: CAWSADRVRIEKLFF. The CDR3, as DNA: TGTGCCTGGAGTGCGGACAGGGTCAGAATTGAAAAACTGTTTTTT.

The chain employs TRBV7-9 and TRBJ2-7; unclear D gene. This CDR3 has 14 amino acids. V lost 0 bases, J lost 3 bases, and 9 bases lay in between. The germline gives CDR1 SEHNR, CDR2 FQNEAQ (reference sequence). DNA for the CDR3: TGTGCCAGCAGCTTAGCGCCAGATGACTACGAGCAGTACTTC. Protein sequence: CASSLAPDDYEQYF.

The chain employs TRBV7-3 and TRBJ2-3, with D maybe TRBD2 (6 bases). This CDR3 is 15 amino acids long. V was cut by 5 bases and J by 2 bases, with 14 bases left in between. Germline V gives CDR1 SGHTA, CDR2 FQGTGA. CDR3 sequence: CASSPGRGLTDTQYF. Written as DNA, the CDR3 is TGTGCCAGCAGCCCGGGGCGGGGACTCACAGATACGCAGTATTTT.

The J gene is TRBJ2-5, the V gene TRBV9; D unresolved. The germline V and J ends were trimmed by 0 bases and 4 bases, with 7 bases remaining between them. The CDR3 extends over 13 amino acids. Per germline, CDR1 SGDLS and CDR2 YYNGEE. The CDR3: CASSVESRETQYF. The CDR3 DNA reads TGTGCCAGCAGCGTAGAGTCGCGAGAGACCCAGTACTTC.

The chain employs TRBV14 and TRBJ2-7, with a tentative D call TRBD2 (5 bases). The CDR3 length is 13 residues. V lost 3 bases, J lost 5 bases, and 11 bases lay in between. Germline CDR1 and CDR2: SGHDN and FVKESK. CDR3 bases: TGTGCCAGCAGCCAGCTCCGAGGGAACGAGCAGTACTTC. Translating gives CASSQLRGNEQYF.

V gene TRBV6-5 combines with J gene TRBJ1-5; 7 bases are a match to TRBD1. Trimming cost V 6 bases and J 6 bases; bases outside gene matches: 11. The CDR3 extends over 15 amino acids. The germline V gene has CDR1 MNHEY and CDR2 SVGAGI. The CDR3 DNA follows: TGTGCCAGCAGCACAACAGGGGTCGGCGGTCAGCCCCAGCATTTT. Amino acid sequence: CASSTTGVGGQPQHF.

The chain couples TRBV30 to TRBJ1-2; D perhaps matches TRBD1 (5 bases). V was clipped by 0 bases and J by 9 bases, with 14 bases between them. From germline, CDR1 is GTSNPN and CDR2 SVGIG (reference sequence). This CDR3 is 13 amino acids long. The CDR3, as DNA: TGTGCCTGGAGTGTACGGCAGGGACTAAGCTACACCTTC. This translates into CAWSVRQGLSYTF.

The genes are TRBV5-1 and TRBJ2-2; TRBD1 aligns across 11 bases. Germline-derived CDR1 and CDR2 are SGHRS and YFSETQ. The CDR3 totals 16 residues. J gave up 5 bases and V 4 bases, and 7 bases lay outside the gene matches. The CDR3 here is CASSAGQGARTGELFF. CDR3 bases: TGCGCCAGCAGCGCAGGACAGGGGGCTAGGACCGGGGAGCTGTTTTTT.

The chain is built from TRBV6-6 and TRBJ2-5; no clear D gene. Germline V gene lookup returns CDR1 MNHNY and CDR2 SVGAGI (reference sequence). Trimming left V 2 bases short and J 5 bases short, with 9 bases between. The CDR3 has 13 residues. The CDR3 DNA reads as TGTGCCAGCAGTTACCCGGGTCAGGAGACCCAGTACTTC. Its translation: CASSYPGQETQYF.

The table lists this clone with many counts. The V and J genes are TRBV13 and TRBJ1-2; D gene uncertain. V dropped 5 bases and J dropped 2 bases, with 9 bases sitting between them. Germline lookup yields CDR1 PRHDT and CDR2 FYEKMQ (reference sequence). This CDR3 is 13 amino acids long. This CDR3 is CASSPEQNYGYTF. CDR3 bases: TGTGCCAGCAGCCCCGAACAAAACTATGGCTACACCTTC.

The V gene is TRBV9, the J gene TRBJ2-7, with 8 bases identical to TRBD2. The CDR3 contains 15 residues. The germline CDR1 and CDR2 sequences are SGDLS and YYNGEE. V gave up 3 bases and J gave up 0 bases; unmatched junction bases: 5. Written as DNA, the CDR3 is TGTGCCAGCAGCGCGGGGGGGCGGACCTCCTACGAGCAGTACTTC. This gives the protein CASSAGGRTSYEQYF.

The V gene is TRBV5-1, the J gene TRBJ2-2; TRBD2 matches at 8 bases. The CDR3 covers 15 residues. V shed 1 base, J shed 5 bases, and the junction held 4 bases outside the gene matches. Germline lookup yields CDR1 SGHRS and CDR2 YFSETQ. CDR3 amino acids: CASSLRGLDTGELFF. CDR3 bases: TGCGCCAGCAGCTTGAGGGGACTAGATACCGGGGAGCTGTTTTTT.

This rearrangement joins TRBV7-2 to TRBJ1-1; D is unresolved. The CDR3 totals 13 residues. Germline V CDR1 and CDR2: SGHTA, FQGNSA. V lost 1 base to trimming and J lost 2 bases, with 5 bases between them. The DNA of the CDR3 is TGTGCCAGCAGCTTAGTCCTTAACACTGAAGCTTTCTTT. Translating it yields CASSLVLNTEAFF.

The chain carries TRBV19 and TRBJ2-7; 9 nucleotides agree with TRBD1. The J segment lost 7 bases and the V segment lost 10 bases, leaving 8 bases of the junction unmatched. CDR3 length equals 12 residues. Germline CDR1 is LNHDA and CDR2 is SQIVND (reference sequence). CDR3 amino acids: CATRQGGGEQYF. CDR3 sequence (DNA): TGTGCCACCCGACAGGGGGGAGGGGAGCAGTACTTC.